One sample yielded the 29 T cell receptor beta chains listed below, sequenced in a study of blood T cells in healthy people across ages. The authors ran a second PCR of about 6 to 11 cycles using a sample-barcoded 5' primer and a J-beta primer mix. A single record per CDR3 protein comes from TCRdb applying MiXCR to the 5' RACE reads. The profile shows more than 600,000 distinct CDR3 sequences, approximately 25% of them singletons. The data were also submitted as part of a second study, on T cells of mothers and their children.

The sequenced material came from blood. The receptors shown here come from a boy aged 5-17 years in good health.

The gene calls are TRBV6-2 or TRBV6-3 and TRBJ1-1, with 8 nucleotides matching TRBD1. Trimming removed 2 bases from V and 10 bases from J; junction bases left unmatched: 6. There are 13 residues in the CDR3. CDR1 and CDR2 from the germline V gene are MNHEY and SVGEGT. CDR3 sequence (DNA): TGTGCCAGCAGTTACGGGGTCGACAGGGGAGCTTTCTTT. It translates to CASSYGVDRGAFF.

J is TRBJ1-4 and V is TRBV6-7, with TRBD1 matching over 10 bases. TRBV6-7 qualifies as an ORF whose function is uncertain. The trim removed 6 bases at V and 3 bases at J, leaving 4 bases unmatched. The CDR3 is 15 residues long. This chain's CDR3 is CASSTGTGANEKLFF. CDR3 coding DNA: TGTGCCAGCAGCACCGGGACAGGGGCTAATGAAAAACTGTTTTTT.

There are a few counts of this clonotype. The V call is TRBV28, the J call TRBJ2-1; D not certain. Gene TRBJ2-7 matches the end of the DNA better, so the J call may be wrong. The germline CDR1 and CDR2 sequences are MDHEN and SYDVKM. This CDR3 spans 16 amino acids. CDR3 in amino acids: CASSLSRPTGTYEQYF. The CDR3 nucleotides are TGTGCCAGCAGTTTGTCCAGACCAACTGGAACCTACGAGCAGTACTTC.

This clonotype was picked up many times. This sequence joins TRBV20-1 and TRBJ2-1; 9 nucleotides align to TRBD2. Germline CDR1 and CDR2: DFQATT and SNEGSKA (reference sequence). This CDR3 has 15 amino acids. V was pared by 3 bases and J by 6 bases, with 9 bases of the junction left unmatched. The CDR3 loop is CSASSFSGSTNEQFF. CDR3 bases: TGCAGTGCTAGTAGCTTTAGCGGGAGCACCAATGAGCAGTTCTTC.

The chain recombines TRBV7-9 with TRBJ2-7, with D unresolved. The V and J ends lost 2 bases and 6 bases respectively, with 11 bases between them. Germline CDR1 reads SEHNR; CDR2 reads FQNEAQ (reference sequence). The CDR3 covers 13 residues. The CDR3 sequence: CASSLQGSLEQYF. CDR3 nucleotide sequence: TGTGCCAGCAGCTTACAAGGTAGTCTCGAGCAGTACTTC.

This clonotype has more than one count but fewer than ten. The chain carries TRBV2 and TRBJ2-5, with D possibly being TRBD1 (5 bases). With 6 bases removed from V and 0 bases from J, the gap between germline ends came to 11 bases. This CDR3 spans 14 amino acids. Per the germline V gene, CDR1 is SNHLY and CDR2 is FYNNEI. The CDR3 spells CASSATGHQETQYF. CDR3 coding DNA: TGTGCCAGCAGCGCCACAGGACACCAAGAGACCCAGTACTTC. Full variable domain (remainder filled in from reference TRBV2 and TRBJ2-5): EPEVTQTPSHQVTQMGQEVILRCVPISNHLYFYWYRQILGQKVEFLVSFYNNEISEKSEIFDDQFSVERPDGSNFTLKIRSTKLEDSAMYFCASSATGHQETQYFGPGTRLLVL.

The rearrangement uses TRBV5-5 and TRBJ1-1; D unresolved. The CDR3 length is 15 residues. Germline CDR1 reads SGHKS; CDR2 reads YYEKEE (reference sequence). The V end was cut by 4 bases, the J end by 6 bases, with 19 bases between. CDR3 sequence reads: CASSEGLREGAEAFF. CDR3 DNA: TGTGCCAGCAGCGAAGGACTAAGGGAAGGTGCTGAAGCTTTCTTT.

There are a few counts of this clonotype. V and J are TRBV29-1 and TRBJ2-7; 7 bases agree with TRBD1. V dropped 6 bases and J dropped 2; count of bases not matched to a gene: 7. The CDR3 totals 13 residues. Germline-derived CDR1 and CDR2 are SQVTM and ANQGSEA. The CDR3 DNA sequence: TGCAGCGTGAGAAACACAGGGGCCTACGAGCAGTACTTC. It translates to CSVRNTGAYEQYF.

The rearrangement links TRBV7-6 to TRBJ1-2, with D perhaps matching TRBD1 (5 bases). V gave up 8 bases and J gave up 7 bases, with 17 bases separating them. Germline V gene lookup returns CDR1 SGHVS and CDR2 FNYEAQ. The CDR3 is 13 residues long. In nucleotides, the CDR3 is TGTGCCAGCGGGACGCCCGGAACGGGTGGCTACACCTTC. This sequence encodes CASGTPGTGGYTF.

About this clonotype: The junction does not match germline at one end; this may be a read error. The rearrangement links TRBV18 to TRBJ2-6; 7 nucleotides align to TRBD1. In germline, CDR1 is KGHSH, CDR2 LQKENI. The length of the CDR3 is 16 residues. The CDR3 reads CVSSPRGQPGANVLTF. In DNA form, the CDR3 reads TGTGTCAGCTCACCACGGGGACAGCCCGGGGCCAACGTCCTGACTTTC. Supplemented by reference TRBV18 and TRBJ2-6, the full variable domain reads NAGVMQNPRHLVRRRGQEARLRCSPMKGHSHVYWYRQLPEEGLKFMVYLQKENIIDESGMPKERFSAEFPKEGPSILRIQQVVRGDSAAYFCVSSPRGQPGANVLTFGAGSRLTVL.

The V and J genes are TRBV28 and TRBJ2-1, with D tentatively TRBD2 (5 bases). The germline CDR1 and CDR2 sequences are MDHEN and SYDVKM. The CDR3 has 14 residues. The V and J ends lost 3 bases and 6 bases respectively, with 12 bases between them. Here the CDR3 reads CASSFLAPFNEQFF. In DNA form, the CDR3 reads TGTGCCAGCAGTTTCCTAGCTCCCTTCAATGAGCAGTTCTTC. The full variable domain, rest sourced from reference TRBV28 and TRBJ2-1, is DVKVTQSSRYLVKRTGEKVFLECVQDMDHENMFWYRQDPGLGLRLIYFSYDVKMKEKGDIPEGYSVSREKKERFSLILESASTNQTSMYLCASSFLAPFNEQFFGPGTRLTVL.

This sequence joins TRBV12-3 or TRBV12-4 and TRBJ2-5; D is uncertain. The ends were cut back, 5 bases at V and 5 bases at J, with 18 bases in the middle. This CDR3 comprises 15 residues. This chain's CDR3 is CASSPLLTPEETQYF. CDR3 nucleotides: TGTGCCAGCAGTCCCCTATTGACCCCGGAGGAGACCCAGTACTTC.

This clonotype occurred a few times. This chain uses TRBV12-3 or TRBV12-4 with TRBJ2-7, with TRBD1 matching over 9 bases. This CDR3 is built from 14 residues. V was pared by 5 bases and J by 0 bases, with 2 bases of the junction left unmatched. The CDR3 protein is CASSTQGASYEQYF. The CDR3 DNA reads TGTGCCAGCAGTACACAGGGGGCCTCCTACGAGCAGTACTTC.

At least ten counts were recorded for this clonotype. V is TRBV12-3 or TRBV12-4 and J is TRBJ2-2; D unresolved. Trimming removed 3 bases at V and 7 bases at J, with 6 bases between. The CDR3 is made up of 12 amino acids. CDR3 in DNA: TGTGCCAGCAGTTTTCCCCTCGGGGAGCTGTTTTTT. Translating it yields CASSFPLGELFF.

This clonotype was detected many times. The rearrangement joins TRBV6-6 to TRBJ2-3; TRBD1 is a possible D gene (5 bases). Per the germline V gene, CDR1 is MNHNY and CDR2 is SVGAGI (reference sequence). The CDR3 extends over 15 amino acids. V was cut by 4 bases and J by 6 bases, with 17 bases left in between. For the CDR3, the DNA is TGTGCCAGCAGTTCCTATAGGGGTGTCCGGGATACGCAGTATTTT. This codes for CASSSYRGVRDTQYF.

The chain uses TRBV29-1 and TRBJ2-3, with a weak D call TRBD1 (6 bases). The V end was cut by 6 bases, the J end by 2 bases, with 12 bases between. Germline loops: CDR1 SQVTM, CDR2 ANQGSEA. The CDR3 contains 13 residues. The CDR3 bases are TGCAGCGTCGCAGACAGGAACACAGATACGCAGTATTTT. It specifies CSVADRNTDTQYF.

This clonotype has a handful of counts. The V and J genes are TRBV9 and TRBJ2-5, with 8 bases lining up with TRBD1. CDR1 is SGDLS and CDR2 is YYNGEE in the germline V gene. The CDR3 is made up of 16 amino acids. After removal of 0 bases from V and 5 bases from J, the junction contained 9 bases not matched to a gene. The CDR3 loop reads CASSVGPRTGMETQYF. CDR3 sequence (DNA): TGTGCCAGCAGCGTAGGTCCCCGGACAGGGATGGAGACCCAGTACTTC.

This clonotype was observed a few times. This chain connects TRBV9 to TRBJ2-1, with a weak D call TRBD1 (5 bases). Germline lookup yields CDR1 SGDLS and CDR2 YYNGEE. V lost 4 bases and J 8 bases, leaving 10 bases between the germline ends. This CDR3 has 12 amino acids. This chain's CDR3 is CASSFDSDEQFF. CDR3 nucleotide sequence: TGTGCCAGCAGCTTCGACAGCGATGAGCAGTTCTTC.

Only a few counts were recorded for this clonotype. The CDR3 reads CASSEPLGTEAFF. For the CDR3, the DNA is TGTGCCAGCAGTGAACCCCTGGGCACTGAAGCTTTCTTT. The chain carries TRBV25-1 and TRBJ1-1; D remains unclear. Germline assignment: CDR1 MGHDK and CDR2 SYGVNS. The CDR3 is made up of 13 amino acids. Trimming removed 2 bases at V and 4 bases at J, with 8 bases between.

V and J are TRBV7-3 and TRBJ2-6, with D perhaps matching TRBD1 (6 bases). The V end was cut by 5 bases, the J end by 0 bases, with 11 bases between. This CDR3 region has 16 residues. CDR1 and CDR2 (germline): SGHTA, FQGTGA. CDR3 DNA sequence: TGTGCCAGCAGCAAACAAGGGGGCTCTGGGGCCAACGTCCTGACTTTC. It is translated as CASSKQGGSGANVLTF.

This clonotype turned up a few times. The J gene is TRBJ2-1, the V gene TRBV19; D is possibly TRBD1 or TRBD2 (5 bases each). The V end was cut by 3 bases, the J end by 3 bases, with 9 bases between. CDR1 is LNHDA and CDR2 is SQIVND in the germline V gene (reference sequence). The CDR3 has 14 residues. CDR3 coding DNA: TGTGCCAGTAGTATTACAGGACTCTACAATGAGCAGTTCTTC. Encoded protein: CASSITGLYNEQFF.

This clonotype turned up a few times. This chain links TRBV7-9 with TRBJ2-1, with 11 bases that match TRBD1. The germline CDR1 and CDR2 sequences are SEHNR and FQNEAQ (reference sequence). With 4 bases clipped from V and 9 bases from J, the junction kept 11 bases outside the gene matches. CDR3 size: 16 residues. Here the CDR3 reads CASSSWTGGNDGEQFF. DNA for the CDR3: TGTGCCAGCAGCTCTTGGACAGGGGGCAATGATGGTGAGCAGTTCTTC.

V usage is TRBV20-1 and J usage is TRBJ2-7; the D gene is possibly TRBD1 (5 bases). Germline CDR1 reads DFQATT; CDR2 reads SNEGSKA (reference sequence). The length of the CDR3 is 15 residues. V was cut by 0 bases and J by 5 bases, with 17 bases left in between. CDR3 in DNA: TGCAGTGCTAGAGATCCCCAGGGAAGGCAGCACGAGCAGTACTTC. Residues: CSARDPQGRQHEQYF.

This clonotype was observed a few times. The V call is TRBV10-2, the J call TRBJ2-5; D possibly uses TRBD1 or TRBD2 (5 bases each). The J call may be mistaken, given a closer DNA end match to TRBJ2-7. Germline V lookup: CDR1 WSHSY, CDR2 SAAADI. The CDR3 is 11 amino acids. This CDR3 is CASGTTYEQYF. The CDR3, as DNA: TGCGCCAGCGGGACCACCTACGAGCAGTACTTC.

For this clonotype: Its ends do not fully match the called genes, so a read error is possible. The chain uses TRBV7-3 and TRBJ2-7, with D hard to call. Germline V gene data show CDR1 as SGHTA and CDR2 as FQGTGA. CDR3 size: 14 residues. The CDR3 region has the DNA TGTGCCAGCAGCTTAACGGGTACCTCCAACGAGCAGTACTTC. As protein: CASSLTGTSNEQYF. The full variable domain, rest sourced from reference TRBV7-3 and TRBJ2-7, is GAGVSQTPSNKVTEKGKYVELRCDPISGHTALYWYRQSLGQGPEFLIYFQGTGAADDSGLPNDRFFAVRPEGSVSTLKIQRTERGDSAVYLCASSLTGTSNEQYFGPGTRLTVT.

This rearrangement joins TRBV4-1 to TRBJ2-5, with D possibly matching TRBD2 (5 bases). This CDR3 has 11 residues. Germline V gene data show CDR1 as MGHRA and CDR2 as YSYEKL. Trimming shortened V by 5 bases and J by 11 bases, and 12 bases separated the two germline ends. The DNA of the CDR3 is TGCGCCAGCAGCTACGGAGGTGGGCAGTACTTC. Protein product: CASSYGGGQYF.

The chain uses TRBV15 and TRBJ2-7; no definite D call. The CDR3 has 14 residues. The germline gives CDR1 LNHNV, CDR2 YYDKDF (reference sequence). Trimming stripped 3 bases from V and 2 bases from J, with 11 bases between. As DNA, the CDR3 is TGTGCCACCAGCAGGGGAAGGGTAGCCTACGAGCAGTACTTC. Translation gives CATSRGRVAYEQYF.

This clonotype has more than one count but fewer than ten. V gene TRBV5-1 combines with J gene TRBJ2-7; TRBD1 matches 9 bases. Germline trimming cut 4 bases from V and 4 bases from J; bases unmatched to any gene: 12. Germline V lookup: CDR1 SGHRS, CDR2 YFSETQ. CDR3 length equals 16 residues. In nucleotides, the CDR3 is TGCGCCAGCAGCGTTCTTCCCGGGACAGGGACTTACGAGCAGTACTTC. Its translation: CASSVLPGTGTYEQYF.

The V gene is TRBV7-9, the J gene TRBJ1-6, with TRBD1 matching 7 bases. V shed 11 bases and J 7 bases; nucleotides not matched to a gene: 14. This CDR3 has 15 amino acids. CDR1 is SEHNR, CDR2 FQNEAQ, per germline (reference sequence). The CDR3 DNA follows: TGTGCCTCCACAGGGGCCCCGTCTTGGAATTCACCCCTCCACTTT. It is translated as CASTGAPSWNSPLHF.